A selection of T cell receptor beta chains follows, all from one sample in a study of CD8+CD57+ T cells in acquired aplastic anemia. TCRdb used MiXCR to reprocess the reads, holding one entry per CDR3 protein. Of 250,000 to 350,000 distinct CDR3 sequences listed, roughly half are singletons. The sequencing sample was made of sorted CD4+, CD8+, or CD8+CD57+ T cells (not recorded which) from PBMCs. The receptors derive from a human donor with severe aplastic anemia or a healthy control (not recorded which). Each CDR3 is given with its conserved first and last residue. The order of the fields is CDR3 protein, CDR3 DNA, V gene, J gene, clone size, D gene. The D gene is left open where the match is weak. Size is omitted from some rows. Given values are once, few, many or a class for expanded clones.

cdr3_aa: CASSLSDTVTNYGYTF
cdr3_nt: TGCGCCAGCAGCCTAAGCGACACTGTCACTAACTATGGCTACACCTTC
v_call: TRBV4-1
j_call: TRBJ1-2
clone_size: .
d_call: .

cdr3_aa: CASSPGGTTNTGELFF
cdr3_nt: TGCGCCAGCAGCCCGGGTGGCACTACGAACACCGGGGAGCTGTTTTTT
v_call: TRBV5-1
j_call: TRBJ2-2
clone_size: .
d_call: .

cdr3_aa: CASRTEGVGYTEAFF
cdr3_nt: TGTGCCAGCAGGACGGAAGGGGTGGGGTACACTGAAGCTTTCTTT
v_call: TRBV12-3/TRBV12-4
j_call: TRBJ1-1
clone_size: many
d_call: .

cdr3_aa: CASEASGTYEQYF
cdr3_nt: TGCGCCAGCGAGGCTAGCGGGACCTACGAGCAGTACTTC
v_call: TRBV10-2
j_call: TRBJ2-7
clone_size: few
d_call: TRBD2

cdr3_aa: CATSGPTFGHGELFF
cdr3_nt: TGTGCCACCAGTGGGCCTACTTTTGGGCACGGGGAGCTGTTTTTT
v_call: TRBV24-1
j_call: TRBJ2-2
clone_size: .
d_call: .

cdr3_aa: CASSMQQFTDTQYF
cdr3_nt: TGTGCCAGTAGTATGCAGCAATTCACAGATACGCAGTATTTT
v_call: TRBV19
j_call: TRBJ2-3
clone_size: once
d_call: .

cdr3_aa: CASSQDRQGNEQYF
cdr3_nt: TGCGCCAGCAGCCAAGATCGCCAGGGCAACGAGCAGTACTTC
v_call: TRBV4-3
j_call: TRBJ2-7
clone_size: .
d_call: .

cdr3_aa: CASSSPGRGEEKLFF
cdr3_nt: TGTGCCAGCAGCTCACCGGGGAGGGGAGAGGAAAAACTGTTTTTT
v_call: TRBV6-5
j_call: TRBJ1-4
clone_size: many
d_call: .

cdr3_aa: CASRSGSRETQYF
cdr3_nt: TGTGCCAGTAGGTCGGGGAGTCGAGAGACCCAGTACTTC
v_call: TRBV19
j_call: TRBJ2-5
clone_size: .
d_call: .

cdr3_aa: CSVGYNEQFF
cdr3_nt: TGCAGCGTGGGGTACAATGAGCAGTTCTTC
v_call: TRBV29-1
j_call: TRBJ2-1
clone_size: .
d_call: .

cdr3_aa: CASSGIDRAERTEAFF
cdr3_nt: TGTGCCAGCAGCGGGATAGACAGGGCGGAGCGGACTGAAGCTTTCTTT
v_call: TRBV9
j_call: TRBJ1-1
clone_size: .
d_call: TRBD1

cdr3_aa: CSVEDSIPEETQYF
cdr3_nt: TGCAGCGTTGAGGACTCCATACCCGAAGAGACCCAGTACTTC
v_call: TRBV29-1
j_call: TRBJ2-5
clone_size: .
d_call: .

cdr3_aa: CATSDGDRGGNQPQHF
cdr3_nt: TGTGCCACCAGTGATGGAGACAGGGGAGGGAATCAGCCCCAGCATTTT
v_call: TRBV24-1
j_call: TRBJ1-5
clone_size: .
d_call: TRBD1

cdr3_aa: CATSDIFYEQYF
cdr3_nt: TGTGCCACCAGTGATATATTCTACGAGCAGTACTTC
v_call: TRBV24-1
j_call: TRBJ2-7
clone_size: .
d_call: .

cdr3_aa: CASSLASGVWKATQYF
cdr3_nt: TGTGCCAGCAGCTTGGCCTCGGGGGTTTGGAAGGCGACCCAGTACTTC
v_call: TRBV5-6
j_call: TRBJ2-5
clone_size: many
d_call: .

cdr3_aa: CSAAAQGDSVEQYF
cdr3_nt: TGCAGTGCTGCCGCTCAGGGAGATTCGGTCGAGCAGTACTTC
v_call: TRBV20-1
j_call: TRBJ2-7
clone_size: .
d_call: .

cdr3_aa: CASSRGTGSSGNTIYF
cdr3_nt: TGTGCCAGTAGCCGAGGGACAGGGAGCTCTGGAAACACCATATATTTT
v_call: TRBV19
j_call: TRBJ1-3
clone_size: many
d_call: TRBD1

cdr3_aa: CASSLGQVYYEQYF
cdr3_nt: TGCGCCAGCAGCTTGGGGCAGGTCTACTACGAGCAGTACTTC
v_call: TRBV5-1
j_call: TRBJ2-7
clone_size: .
d_call: .

cdr3_aa: CASSINSNANTGELFF
cdr3_nt: TGCGCCAGCAGCATTAACTCCAACGCGAACACCGGGGAGCTGTTTTTT
v_call: TRBV5-1
j_call: TRBJ2-2
clone_size: .
d_call: .

cdr3_aa: CASSYLGVQETQYF
cdr3_nt: TGTGCCAGCAGCTACCTAGGGGTCCAAGAGACCCAGTACTTC
v_call: TRBV3-1
j_call: TRBJ2-5
clone_size: few
d_call: .

cdr3_aa: CSARDPGRTSPPF
cdr3_nt: TGCAGTGCTAGAGACCCCGGGCGGACCTCCCCGCCTTTC
v_call: TRBV20-1
j_call: TRBJ2-1
clone_size: .
d_call: .

cdr3_aa: CASSLFGGPQETQYF
cdr3_nt: TGCGCCAGCAGCTTGTTCGGGGGCCCACAAGAGACCCAGTACTTC
v_call: TRBV5-1
j_call: TRBJ2-5
clone_size: many
d_call: .

cdr3_aa: CASSSDRGQNGYTF
cdr3_nt: TGTGCCAGTAGTTCGGATAGGGGTCAAAATGGCTACACCTTC
v_call: TRBV19
j_call: TRBJ1-2
clone_size: .
d_call: .

cdr3_aa: CAITLGQGLSGYTF
cdr3_nt: TGTGCCATCACCTTAGGACAGGGTCTGAGTGGCTACACCTTC
v_call: TRBV10-3
j_call: TRBJ1-2
clone_size: .
d_call: TRBD1

cdr3_aa: CASSVEVGAYEQYF
cdr3_nt: TGTGCCAGCAGCGTAGAGGTCGGTGCCTACGAGCAGTACTTC
v_call: TRBV9
j_call: TRBJ2-7
clone_size: .
d_call: .

cdr3_aa: CASSRSEGTDTQYF
cdr3_nt: TGTGCCAGCAGTCGAAGTGAGGGCACGGATACGCAGTATTTT
v_call: TRBV19
j_call: TRBJ2-3
clone_size: .
d_call: .

cdr3_aa: CASSRIKGLAGGREQYF
cdr3_nt: TGTGCCAGCAGCCGTATAAAAGGACTAGCGGGGGGTAGGGAGCAGTACTTC
v_call: TRBV7-9
j_call: TRBJ2-7
clone_size: .
d_call: TRBD2

cdr3_aa: CASSLTSGGYNEQFF
cdr3_nt: TGTGCCAGCAGCCTAACTAGCGGGGGGTACAATGAGCAGTTCTTC
v_call: TRBV4-2
j_call: TRBJ2-1
clone_size: many
d_call: TRBD2

cdr3_aa: CASSFYRNNQPQHF
cdr3_nt: TGTGCCAGCAGCTTCTACAGGAACAATCAGCCCCAGCATTTT
v_call: TRBV7-8
j_call: TRBJ1-5
clone_size: few
d_call: .

cdr3_aa: CASSWDRELDNEQFF
cdr3_nt: TGCGCCAGCAGCTGGGACAGGGAACTAGACAATGAGCAGTTCTTC
v_call: TRBV5-1
j_call: TRBJ2-1
clone_size: .
d_call: TRBD1

cdr3_aa: CASSPTNYGYTF
cdr3_nt: TGTGCCAGCAGCCCGACTAACTATGGCTACACCTTC
v_call: TRBV11-2
j_call: TRBJ1-2
clone_size: many
d_call: .

cdr3_aa: CASSLGRTASYEQYF
cdr3_nt: TGTGCCAGCAGTTTAGGGAGGACGGCATCCTACGAGCAGTACTTC
v_call: TRBV12-3/TRBV12-4
j_call: TRBJ2-7
clone_size: .
d_call: .

cdr3_aa: CASDKLGGDGGYTF
cdr3_nt: TGTGCCAGCGACAAACTCGGAGGGGATGGTGGCTACACCTTC
v_call: TRBV12-3/TRBV12-4
j_call: TRBJ1-2
clone_size: many
d_call: .

cdr3_aa: CASSLDVTETQYF
cdr3_nt: TGTGCCAGCAGCTTAGACGTTACGGAGACCCAGTACTTC
v_call: TRBV7-3
j_call: TRBJ2-5
clone_size: once
d_call: .

cdr3_aa: CASSFTSGGYEQYF
cdr3_nt: TGTGCCAGCAGCTTTACTAGCGGGGGATACGAGCAGTACTTC
v_call: TRBV11-2
j_call: TRBJ2-7
clone_size: .
d_call: TRBD2

cdr3_aa: CASSLALRDYTTDTQYF
cdr3_nt: TGTGCCAGCAGCTTAGCCCTACGGGACTACACGACAGATACGCAGTATTTT
v_call: TRBV7-8
j_call: TRBJ2-3
clone_size: .
d_call: TRBD2